Listed here are 24 T cell receptor beta chains from one sample, sequenced in a study of T cell repertoires in cytomegalovirus infection. MiXCR, run by TCRdb on the reads, gives a single entry per CDR3 protein. The table has more than 50,000 distinct CDR3 sequences, 33% seen once. For these TCRs, the target antigens are not known. Sequenced: PBMCs, sequenced either directly or after in vitro stimulation (not recorded which). These receptors originate from a human donor in good health (CMV status not recorded). Some clones in this sample may be carry-over from other donors' samples.

This clonotype was detected many times. DNA of the CDR3: TGTGCCAGCAGCTTAGCACTAGCGGGGGGAACGAACACCGGGGAGCTGTTTTTT. It codes for CASSLALAGGTNTGELFF. This chain connects TRBV7-6 to TRBJ2-2, with 12 bases lining up with TRBD2. The CDR3 loop spans 18 amino acids. Germline V gene data show CDR1 as SGHVS and CDR2 as FNYEAQ. V lost 0 bases and J lost 0; bases outside the gene matches: 2.

In this sample, this clonotype turned up a few times. This chain uses TRBV12-3 or TRBV12-4 with TRBJ2-1, with a tentative D call TRBD2 (6 bases). The CDR3 contains 16 residues. With 4 bases removed from V and 4 bases from J, the gap between germline ends came to 17 bases. Here the CDR3 DNA reads TGTGCCAGCAGTTCTAGCGATAATGGAGCTTACAATGAGCAGTTCTTC. Translation gives CASSSSDNGAYNEQFF.

This clonotype was seen ten or more times. The chain links TRBV5-6 to TRBJ1-2; tentative D call: TRBD1 (6 bases). V gave up 4 bases and J gave up 2 bases, with 12 bases separating them. Per the germline V gene, CDR1 is SGHDT and CDR2 is YYEEEE. CDR3 length: 14 amino acids. The CDR3 nucleotides are TGTGCCAGCAGCCTAGGGGGGTACAACTATGGCTACACCTTC. Protein sequence: CASSLGGYNYGYTF.

The chain couples TRBV7-9 to TRBJ1-3; 7 bases align to TRBD1. V shed 7 bases, J shed 0 bases, and the junction held 3 bases outside the gene matches. The CDR3 spans 14 residues. Germline CDR1 and CDR2: SEHNR and FQNEAQ (reference sequence). The DNA of the CDR3 is TGTGCCAGCACCGGGACAGCCTCTGGAAACACCATATATTTT. Residues: CASTGTASGNTIYF. The whole variable domain, filled in from reference TRBV7-9 and TRBJ1-3, reads DTGVSQNPRHKITKRGQNVTFRCDPISEHNRLYWYRQTLGQGPEFLTYFQNEAQLEKSRLLSDRFSAERPKGSFSTLEIQRTEQGDSAMYLCASTGTASGNTIYFGEGSWLTVV.

This clonotype was found once. The chain links TRBV6-6 to TRBJ1-2; a possible D gene is TRBD1 (5 bases). The CDR3 runs 15 residues. V was shortened by 2 bases and J by 8 bases, with 18 bases between the two germline ends. In germline, CDR1 is MNHNY, CDR2 SVGAGI (reference sequence). As DNA, the CDR3 is TGTGCCAGCAGTTACAAGGGGACGGACCTGAGGGGCTACACCTTC. Encoded protein: CASSYKGTDLRGYTF.

There are many counts of this clonotype. V and J are TRBV10-3 and TRBJ2-6; tentatively, D is TRBD2 (5 bases). V was pared by 10 bases and J by 3 bases, with 28 bases between. The CDR3 length is 19 residues. The germline CDR1 and CDR2 sequences are ENHRY and SYGVKD. In nucleotides, the CDR3 is TGTGCCACGAACGCCTTTGGGCAGGTCCGAGGGATTGGGGCCAACGTCCTGACTTTC. It is translated as CATNAFGQVRGIGANVLTF.

The gene calls are TRBV12-3 or TRBV12-4 and TRBJ1-2; 7 bases agree with TRBD1. With 4 bases clipped from V and 0 bases from J, the junction kept 2 bases outside the gene matches. The CDR3 spans 14 residues. CDR3 coding DNA: TGTGCCAGCAGTTGGGACAGCACTAACTATGGCTACACCTTC. This codes for CASSWDSTNYGYTF.

This clonotype was observed a handful of times. This chain uses TRBV20-1 with TRBJ1-3, with 10 positions matching TRBD1. CDR1 and CDR2 from the germline V gene are DFQATT and SNEGSKA (reference sequence). The V and J ends lost 4 bases and 1 base, in that order; junction bases with no gene match: 10. This CDR3 is 17 amino acids long. The CDR3 spells CSAIGQGGLSSGNTIYF. The CDR3 DNA reads TGCAGTGCTATTGGACAGGGGGGATTATCGTCTGGAAACACCATATATTTT.

This clonotype showed up many times. J is TRBJ2-3 and V is TRBV7-6, with 13 positions matching TRBD2. This CDR3 has 15 amino acids. V dropped 3 bases and J dropped 5; count of bases not matched to a gene: 2. Germline V CDR1 and CDR2: SGHVS, FNYEAQ. CDR3 protein: CASSFTSGRGDTQYF. Here the CDR3 DNA reads TGTGCCAGCAGCTTCACTAGCGGGAGGGGAGATACGCAGTATTTT.

The chain uses TRBV9 and TRBJ1-5; TRBD1 matches 7 bases. The CDR3 has 15 amino acids. Germline V gives CDR1 SGDLS, CDR2 YYNGEE. The V segment lost 4 bases and the J segment 4 bases; nucleotides outside the gene matches: 8. CDR3 amino acids: CASSPTPGQNQPQHF. The CDR3 nucleotides read TGTGCCAGCAGCCCCACTCCGGGACAGAATCAGCCCCAGCATTTT.

Comments on this clonotype: Compared with germline, one end of the junction differs, possibly owing to a read error. The chain is built from TRBV7-9 and TRBJ2-1; weak D call: TRBD1 (5 bases). This CDR3 region has 13 residues. The V gene's germline CDR1 is SEHNR and CDR2 FQNEAQ (reference sequence). CDR3: CVSSHDSYNEQFF. In nucleotides, the CDR3 is TGTGTCAGCAGCCACGACAGCTACAATGAGCAGTTCTTC.

The chain is built from TRBV7-2 and TRBJ2-7, with D tentatively TRBD1 (6 bases). Looked up from germline, CDR1 is SGHTA and CDR2 is FQGNSA. This CDR3 comprises 13 residues. Trimming stripped 5 bases from V and 6 bases from J, with 14 bases between. The CDR3 sequence: CASSVWTDREQYF. The CDR3 coding sequence is TGTGCCAGCAGCGTATGGACAGATCGCGAGCAGTACTTC. The variable domain in full, completed from reference TRBV7-2 and TRBJ2-7, reads GAGVSQSPSNKVTEKGKDVELRCDPISGHTALYWYRQSLGQGLEFLIYFQGNSAPDKSGLPSDRFSAERTGGSVSTLTIQRTQQEDSAVYLCASSVWTDREQYFGPGTRLTVT.

V is TRBV11-2 and J is TRBJ2-5; D uncertain. Germline V CDR1 and CDR2: SGHAT, FQNNGV. V lost 6 bases, J lost 6 bases, and 23 bases lay in between. The CDR3 is 16 amino acids. The CDR3 bases are TGTGCCAGCAGTCCGTCGACTCCGGGTGCTTCGAAGACCCAGTACTTC. This sequence encodes CASSPSTPGASKTQYF.

This clonotype showed up just a few times. The V call is TRBV12-5, the J call TRBJ2-1; tentatively, D is TRBD2 (6 bases). The length of the CDR3 is 16 residues. The germline V gene has CDR1 LGHNT and CDR2 FRNRAP. V was cut by 7 bases and J by 0 bases, with 16 bases left in between. CDR3 bases: TGTGCTAGTGTTAGGGGCGGAGGGAGCTCCTACAATGAGCAGTTCTTC. It specifies CASVRGGGSSYNEQFF.

This clonotype appeared a few times. This chain joins TRBV2 and TRBJ1-6, with D hard to call. Per the germline V gene, CDR1 is SNHLY and CDR2 is FYNNEI. The CDR3 is made up of 12 amino acids. The germline V and J ends were trimmed by 10 bases and 6 bases, with 10 bases remaining between them. The CDR3 reads CAIRRANSPLHF. CDR3 DNA: TGTGCCATAAGACGGGCTAATTCACCCCTCCACTTT.

This chain links TRBV5-6 with TRBJ1-5, with 8 bases matching TRBD1. The CDR3 spans 15 residues. Trimming removed 4 bases from V and 5 bases from J; junction bases left unmatched: 8. In germline, CDR1 is SGHDT, CDR2 YYEEEE. Here the CDR3 DNA reads TGTGCCAGCAGCGGAACCGGGACAGGTCATCAGCCCCAGCATTTT. Translation gives CASSGTGTGHQPQHF.

The gene calls are TRBV20-1 and TRBJ2-7; the D gene is possibly TRBD1 (5 bases). There are 16 residues in the CDR3. Trimming removed 7 bases from V and 1 base from J, with 23 bases in between. Germline CDR1 DFQATT, CDR2 SNEGSKA (reference sequence). The CDR3 protein is CSVTDRREGRSYEQYF. CDR3 DNA: TGCAGTGTTACAGACAGACGTGAAGGCCGATCCTACGAGCAGTACTTC.

This clonotype was seen more than once but under ten times. This chain links TRBV11-2 with TRBJ2-5, with 8 nucleotides matching TRBD1. The CDR3 totals 15 residues. V shed 5 bases, J shed 4 bases, and the junction held 9 bases outside the gene matches. Germline values: CDR1 SGHAT, CDR2 FQNNGV. The CDR3 nucleotides are TGTGCCAGCAGCCGGAGGGCAGGGGGCAGAGAGACCCAGTACTTC. Its translation: CASSRRAGGRETQYF.

At least ten counts were recorded for this clonotype. This chain joins TRBV10-3 and TRBJ2-3, with TRBD1 matching 7 bases. With V trimmed by 5 bases and J by 0 bases, 8 bases remained unmatched. From germline, CDR1 is ENHRY and CDR2 SYGVKD. The CDR3 runs 16 residues. In DNA, the CDR3 is TGTGCCATCAGTTCGCTACGGGACAGCAGCACAGATACGCAGTATTTT. This translates into CAISSLRDSSTDTQYF.

This clonotype was counted a single time. The chain has TRBV12-3 or TRBV12-4 and TRBJ2-3, with TRBD2 matching 11 bases. V lost 8 bases, J lost 2 bases, and 15 bases stayed unmatched. CDR3 length: 18 residues. The CDR3 spells CASRGSLAGGSITDTQYF. The CDR3 nucleotides are TGTGCCAGCCGTGGGTCCTTAGCGGGGGGGAGTATCACAGATACGCAGTATTTT.

V gene TRBV4-1 combines with J gene TRBJ1-4, with 9 positions matching TRBD1. Germline V gene lookup returns CDR1 MGHRA and CDR2 YSYEKL. V lost 2 bases and J lost 7; bases outside the gene matches: 11. The length of the CDR3 is 17 residues. In DNA, the CDR3 is TGCGCCAGCAGCCAACCCAGGACAGGGGATGTGGGTGAAAAACTGTTTTTT. This sequence encodes CASSQPRTGDVGEKLFF.

Only a few counts were recorded for this clonotype. The CDR3 DNA is TGTGCCAGCAGCTTACTCTTGACGGGGGGGGAGCTGTTTTTT. Translated, it gives CASSLLLTGGELFF. The chain joins TRBV7-2 to TRBJ2-2, with a weak D call TRBD2 (5 bases). The CDR3 loop spans 14 amino acids. The germline gives CDR1 SGHTA, CDR2 FQGNSA. The germline V and J ends were trimmed by 2 bases and 8 bases, with 12 bases remaining between them.

The V call is TRBV19, the J call TRBJ1-3, with D tentatively TRBD1 (6 bases). The CDR3 loop spans 14 amino acids. Trimming took 6 bases from V and 2 from J, leaving 11 bases between them. Looked up from germline, CDR1 is LNHDA and CDR2 is SQIVND (reference sequence). The CDR3 spells CASSRGGTGNTIYF. CDR3 sequence (DNA): TGTGCCAGTAGCAGGGGTGGAACTGGAAACACCATATATTTT.

CDR3 amino acids: CASGWGLAGNTIYF. The CDR3 nucleotides are TGTGCCAGCGGATGGGGACTCGCTGGAAACACCATATATTTT. The chain employs TRBV28 and TRBJ1-3; maybe TRBD1 (5 bases). CDR1 and CDR2 (germline): MDHEN, SYDVKM. Trimming cost V 8 bases and J 2 bases, with 13 bases left between them. This CDR3 comprises 14 residues.